Following are 26 T cell receptor beta chains from one sample sequenced in a study of HIV-infected patients and healthy controls (dated 2014 in TCRdb). The library came from 5' RACE. The sequencing machine was an Illumina MiSeq. SuperScript III was used to reverse transcribe 500 ng RNA with primers targeting the alpha and beta constant regions. Separate alpha and beta chain libraries were made by chain-specific third strand synthesis with multiplexing indices. Through fastp at Q25 and MiXCR, TCRdb rebuilt clones from the public reads, retaining in-frame beta chains. One record per CDR3 amino acid sequence lists the most common genes and DNA. The sample yields about 10,000 distinct CDR3 sequences; over 7.5% were counted once. The top ten hold under 6.5% of the sample. Whole blood was used without cell fractionation, so all unsorted peripheral T cells were reflected in the repertoire. The sample consisted of blood. The receptors come from an adult in good health.

In its sample, this clonotype ranks as medium-sized. The V call is TRBV7-3, the J call TRBJ2-1; possible D gene TRBD1, 5 bases. Germline V lookup: CDR1 SGHTA, CDR2 FQGTGA. Between the trimmed V and J ends, which lost 1 base and 8 bases, there was a span of 12 bases. The CDR3 extends over 14 amino acids. CDR3 protein: CASSLIPGLDEQFF. The CDR3, as DNA: TGTGCCAGCAGCTTAATTCCAGGGCTCGATGAGCAGTTCTTC. Drawing the rest from reference TRBV7-3 and TRBJ2-1, the complete variable domain is GAGVSQTPSNKVTEKGKYVELRCDPISGHTALYWYRQSLGQGPEFLIYFQGTGAADDSGLPNDRFFAVRPEGSVSTLKIQRTERGDSAVYLCASSLIPGLDEQFFGPGTRLTVL.

This clonotype is medium-sized (0.01 to 0.1%) in the sample. This chain joins TRBV5-4 and TRBJ1-1, with no clear D. The CDR3 has 16 amino acids. Germline V gene lookup returns CDR1 SGHNT and CDR2 YYREEE (reference sequence). The V end was cut by 4 bases, the J end by 0 bases, with 16 bases between. The CDR3, as DNA: TGTGCCAGCAGCGAAGGGCCGGAAACGCTGAACACTGAAGCTTTCTTT. It is translated as CASSEGPETLNTEAFF. The full variable domain, completed using reference TRBV5-4 and TRBJ1-1, is ETGVTQSPTHLIKTRGQQVTLRCSSQSGHNTVSWYQQALGQGPQFIFQYYREEENGRGNFPPRFSGLQFPNYSSELNVNALELDDSALYLCASSEGPETLNTEAFFGQGTRLTVV.

This clonotype was seen repeatedly, ten times or more. V and J are TRBV12-3 or TRBV12-4 and TRBJ1-1, with D tentatively TRBD1 (5 bases). Trimming took off 2 bases at V and 8 bases at J, with 12 bases between the two ends. This CDR3 spans 13 amino acids. Here the CDR3 reads CASSLQGVREAFF. CDR3 DNA: TGTGCCAGCAGTTTACAGGGTGTCCGAGAAGCTTTCTTT.

In this sample, this clonotype is medium-sized. The chain couples TRBV27 to TRBJ2-5, with D maybe TRBD2 (6 bases). Germline CDR1 MNHEY, CDR2 SMNVEV (reference sequence). With 8 bases removed from V and 4 bases from J, the gap between germline ends came to 26 bases. The CDR3 totals 17 residues. The CDR3 is CASGAGGTTYDRETQYF. In DNA form, the CDR3 reads TGTGCCAGCGGCGCGGGCGGGACGACTTATGACCGAGAGACCCAGTACTTC.

At least ten counts were recorded for this clonotype. The V gene is TRBV4-3, the J gene TRBJ2-1; 10 bases line up with TRBD2. Germline CDR1 LGHNA, CDR2 YSLEER. The CDR3 totals 17 residues. V shed 1 base, J shed 5 bases, and the junction held 8 bases outside the gene matches. The CDR3 loop reads CASSQGRSGRPNNEQFF. The CDR3 coding sequence is TGCGCCAGCAGCCAAGGTCGTAGCGGGAGGCCTAACAATGAGCAGTTCTTC.

This clonotype was counted only a few times. The J gene is TRBJ1-2, the V gene TRBV7-2; 8 bases line up with TRBD1. The length of the CDR3 is 12 residues. Germline-derived CDR1 and CDR2 are SGHTA and FQGNSA. The V segment lost 5 bases and the J segment 8 bases; nucleotides outside the gene matches: 4. CDR3 loop: CASSQGAGGYTF. CDR3 nucleotides: TGTGCCAGCAGCCAGGGGGCTGGAGGCTACACCTTC. The variable domain in full, completed from reference TRBV7-2 and TRBJ1-2, reads GAGVSQSPSNKVTEKGKDVELRCDPISGHTALYWYRQSLGQGLEFLIYFQGNSAPDKSGLPSDRFSAERTGGSVSTLTIQRTQQEDSAVYLCASSQGAGGYTFGSGTRLTVV.

This clonotype was counted many times. The gene calls are TRBV12-3 or TRBV12-4 and TRBJ1-2, with TRBD1 matching over 7 bases. Unmatched junction bases numbered 8, after V lost 4 bases and J lost 3 bases. There are 15 residues in the CDR3. The CDR3 is CASSSRDSVYYGYTF. CDR3 in DNA: TGTGCCAGCAGTTCCCGGGACAGCGTATACTATGGCTACACCTTC.

This clonotype was counted ten times or more. The chain links TRBV18 to TRBJ2-1, with a possible D match to TRBD1 (5 bases). The CDR3 is 16 amino acids. V was pared by 6 bases and J by 2 bases, with 17 bases between. The germline V gene encodes CDR1 KGHSH and CDR2 LQKENI. The CDR3 DNA is TGTGCCAGCTCTCCGGTAGGGGAAAGCACCTACAATGAGCAGTTCTTC. Encoded protein: CASSPVGESTYNEQFF.

This clonotype is termed medium-sized. This chain connects TRBV29-1 to TRBJ2-5; a possible D gene is TRBD2 (6 bases). The CDR3 length is 11 residues. In germline, CDR1 is SQVTM, CDR2 ANQGSEA. The V gene lost 7 bases and the J gene lost 2 bases, with 8 bases spanning the gap. CDR3 loop: CSAGEQETQYF. Here the CDR3 DNA reads TGCAGCGCGGGGGAGCAAGAGACCCAGTACTTC.

This clonotype was detected many times. The chain couples TRBV20-1 to TRBJ2-3; 9 positions agree with TRBD1. V lost 0 bases to trimming and J lost 3 bases; unmatched junction nucleotides: 4. This CDR3 contains 15 residues. Looked up from germline, CDR1 is DFQATT and CDR2 is SNEGSKA (reference sequence). The CDR3 sequence: CSAREDRGRTDTQYF. CDR3 DNA: TGCAGTGCTAGAGAGGACAGGGGTCGAACAGATACGCAGTATTTT.

This chain joins TRBV9 and TRBJ2-1, with 7 bases matching TRBD2. The germline CDR1 and CDR2 sequences are SGDLS and YYNGEE. This CDR3 is 16 amino acids long. V lost 2 bases and J lost 0; bases outside the gene matches: 5. CDR3 region: CASSVELAHSYNEQFF. CDR3 bases: TGTGCCAGCAGCGTGGAACTAGCGCACTCCTACAATGAGCAGTTCTTC.

By sample fraction, this clonotype is medium-sized (0.01 to 0.1%). The rearrangement joins TRBV29-1 to TRBJ1-2, with a tentative D call TRBD1 (5 bases). Germline loops: CDR1 SQVTM, CDR2 ANQGSEA. The CDR3 loop spans 12 amino acids. V lost 1 base and J 2 bases, leaving 5 bases between the germline ends. CDR3 nucleotides: TGCAGCGTTGAAGCAGGGAACTATGGCTACACCTTC. Its protein is CSVEAGNYGYTF.

This clonotype is classed as medium-sized (0.01 to 0.1%). The gene calls are TRBV3-1 and TRBJ2-7, with D unclear. Trimming took 4 bases from V and 2 from J, leaving 15 bases between them. CDR3 length equals 15 residues. Germline CDR1 LGHDT, CDR2 YNNKEL (reference sequence). The chain's CDR3 is CASSPGHGPPYEQYF. The DNA for the CDR3 is TGTGCCAGCAGCCCAGGTCATGGCCCCCCCTACGAGCAGTACTTC.

Judged by abundance, this clonotype is medium-sized. CDR3 nucleotides: TGTGCCAGCAACAAATGGGGGGAATCTGGGGCCAACGTCCTGACTTTC. Protein product: CASNKWGESGANVLTF. The chain recombines TRBV13 with TRBJ2-6, with D tentatively TRBD2 (6 bases). V lost 7 bases to trimming and J lost 1 base, with 14 bases between them. Germline values: CDR1 PRHDT, CDR2 FYEKMQ (reference sequence). The CDR3 runs to 16 residues.

The chain recombines TRBV10-3 with TRBJ2-7; perhaps D is TRBD1 or TRBD2 (6 bases each). Trimming pared 7 bases from V and 5 bases from J, leaving 15 bases between. CDR3 size: 13 residues. CDR1 and CDR2 (germline): ENHRY, SYGVKD. The chain's CDR3 is CAIMGGQNDEQYF. In DNA, the CDR3 is TGTGCCATCATGGGGGGCCAGAATGACGAGCAGTACTTC.

This clonotype was counted a few times. The CDR3 spells CSAVLGGVGSGANVLTF. The CDR3 DNA sequence: TGCAGTGCAGTACTAGGAGGGGTCGGCTCTGGGGCCAACGTCCTGACTTTC. The chain uses TRBV20-1 and TRBJ2-6, with a tentative D call TRBD2 (6 bases). Looked up from germline, CDR1 is DFQATT and CDR2 is SNEGSKA (reference sequence). The CDR3 sequence is 17 residues long. The V end lost 6 bases, the J end lost 0 bases, and 18 bases lay between the germline ends.

By its share, this clonotype is medium-sized (0.01 to 0.1%). The chain joins TRBV4-3 to TRBJ1-5, with D unresolved. This CDR3 contains 14 residues. CDR1 is LGHNA, CDR2 YSLEER, per germline. The V end lost 4 bases, the J end lost 2 bases, and 9 bases lay between the germline ends. CDR3 nucleotide sequence: TGCGCCAGCAGCCCGCGACCGGGCAATCAGCCCCAGCATTTT. This encodes CASSPRPGNQPQHF.

In this sample, this clonotype turned up a few times. The rearrangement links TRBV7-8 to TRBJ2-2, with D tentatively TRBD1 (6 bases). Germline CDR1 and CDR2: SGHVS and FQNEAQ. V was clipped by 8 bases and J by 1 base, with 8 bases between them. CDR3 length equals 13 residues. The CDR3: CASQQGNTGELFF. CDR3 nucleotide sequence: TGTGCCAGCCAACAGGGGAACACCGGGGAGCTGTTTTTT.

The chain recombines TRBV6-2 or TRBV6-3 with TRBJ2-7, with a tentative D call TRBD2 (6 bases). Trimming removed 2 bases from V and 0 bases from J, with 14 bases in between. Germline CDR1 and CDR2: MNHEY and SVGEGT. The CDR3 is 16 residues long. The DNA for the CDR3 is TGTGCCAGCAGTTACGGAGGGCAGTCGAGCTCCTACGAGCAGTACTTC. Translated: CASSYGGQSSSYEQYF.

This clonotype was observed a handful of times. This chain links TRBV5-8 with TRBJ2-5; 13 bases agree with TRBD2. Germline V lookup: CDR1 SGHTS, CDR2 YDEGEE. V lost 3 bases and J lost 3; bases outside the gene matches: 2. This CDR3 region has 15 residues. The CDR3: CASSWGTSGKETQYF. The DNA for the CDR3 is TGTGCCAGCAGCTGGGGGACTAGCGGGAAAGAGACCCAGTACTTC.

The table lists this clonotype with many counts. The genes are TRBV5-1 and TRBJ2-2; D not certain. Trimming cost V 0 bases and J 3 bases, with 9 bases left between them. This CDR3 is built from 15 residues. CDR1 is SGHRS and CDR2 is YFSETQ in the germline V gene. CDR3 sequence reads: CASSLGEFDTGELFF. CDR3 in DNA: TGCGCCAGCAGCTTGGGGGAATTCGACACCGGGGAGCTGTTTTTT.

In its sample, this clonotype was seen many times. The chain is built from TRBV7-9 and TRBJ1-6, with TRBD1 identical over 9 bases. Trimming cost V 6 bases and J 8 bases; bases outside gene matches: 2. The CDR3 is 13 amino acids. Germline CDR1 SEHNR, CDR2 FQNEAQ (reference sequence). CDR3 sequence reads: CASSRTGDSPLHF. DNA of the CDR3: TGTGCCAGCAGTCGGACAGGGGATTCACCCCTCCACTTT. Full variable domain (missing parts from reference TRBV7-9 and TRBJ1-6): DTGVSQNPRHKITKRGQNVTFRCDPISEHNRLYWYRQTLGQGPEFLTYFQNEAQLEKSRLLSDRFSAERPKGSFSTLEIQRTEQGDSAMYLCASSRTGDSPLHFGNGTRLTVT.

This clonotype was seen more than once but under ten times. This sequence joins TRBV29-1 and TRBJ1-1; TRBD1 aligns across 8 bases. With V trimmed by 6 bases and J by 3 bases, 6 bases remained unmatched. This CDR3 spans 13 amino acids. The germline V gene encodes CDR1 SQVTM and CDR2 ANQGSEA. This CDR3 reads CSVSTGGDTEAFF. CDR3 nucleotides: TGCAGCGTCTCCACAGGGGGGGACACTGAAGCTTTCTTT.

In its sample, this clonotype is medium-sized. The chain recombines TRBV30 with TRBJ2-3; possible D gene TRBD2, 5 bases. The CDR3 has 14 amino acids. V was shortened by 0 bases and J by 1 base, with 8 bases between the two germline ends. Germline-derived CDR1 and CDR2 are GTSNPN and SVGIG (reference sequence). The CDR3 bases are TGTGCCTGGAGTGTGAGTAGCGGCACAGATACGCAGTATTTT. Encoded protein: CAWSVSSGTDTQYF.

This clonotype showed up just a few times. The chain combines TRBV4-3 with TRBJ1-2; D gene ambiguous. The CDR3 sequence is 13 residues long. Germline CDR1 is LGHNA and CDR2 is YSLEER. V was shortened by 4 bases and J by 7 bases, with 13 bases between the two germline ends. The CDR3 bases are TGCGCCAGCAGCCCCACCCTTCGGAGTGGCTACACCTTC. This encodes CASSPTLRSGYTF.

This clonotype was detected a few times. This chain links TRBV4-3 with TRBJ2-5, with unresolved D. Trimming left V 0 bases short and J 3 bases short, with 11 bases between. From germline, CDR1 is LGHNA and CDR2 YSLEER. The CDR3 has 15 amino acids. Written as DNA, the CDR3 is TGCGCCAGCAGCCAAGACAGGCAGTGGAAAGAGACCCAGTACTTC. It is translated as CASSQDRQWKETQYF.